A single sample is the source of the 28 T cell receptor beta chains below, sequenced in a study of blood T cell repertoires in COVID-19. The data were produced by immunoSEQ multiplex PCR, yet TCRdb's version contains in-frame clones alone and is incomplete. In the table there are about 300,000 clones, about nine tenths of which are singletons. Sequenced material: peripheral blood. The receptors here all came from a woman aged 25 to 39 who had recovered from COVID-19.

The chain couples TRBV9 to TRBJ2-2; 7 positions agree with TRBD1. The CDR3 is made up of 15 amino acids. V lost 4 bases and J lost 1; bases outside the gene matches: 4. CDR1 is SGDLS and CDR2 is YYNGEE in the germline V gene. CDR3 residues: CASSHRTGNTGELFF. CDR3 DNA sequence: TGTGCCAGCAGCCATAGGACAGGGAACACCGGGGAGCTGTTTTTT.

This chain joins TRBV6-5 and TRBJ1-5; D is ambiguous. The V end was cut by 6 bases, the J end by 0 bases, with 12 bases between. The V gene's germline CDR1 is MNHEY and CDR2 SVGAGI. This CDR3 spans 15 amino acids. This CDR3 reads CASRYTVHSNQPQHF. The CDR3 bases are TGTGCCAGCAGGTATACAGTCCATAGCAATCAGCCCCAGCATTTT.

The chain couples TRBV5-1 to TRBJ1-1; TRBD1 matches at 9 bases. This CDR3 is built from 13 residues. Trimming cost V 7 bases and J 7 bases; bases outside gene matches: 8. The germline V gene encodes CDR1 SGHRS and CDR2 YFSETQ. CDR3 in amino acids: CASGTGGFGEAFF. In DNA, the CDR3 is TGCGCCAGCGGAACAGGGGGCTTTGGTGAAGCTTTCTTT.

This clone was seen a single time. V is TRBV28 and J is TRBJ1-2; D is unresolved. Germline assignment: CDR1 MDHEN and CDR2 SYDVKM. The CDR3 covers 13 residues. The V and J ends lost 6 bases and 6 bases respectively, with 14 bases between them. The CDR3 region is CASRRRLGDGYTF. CDR3 DNA: TGTGCCAGCAGACGCAGATTGGGAGATGGCTACACCTTC.

V and J are TRBV9 and TRBJ2-7; D call uncertain. Germline V gene lookup returns CDR1 SGDLS and CDR2 YYNGEE. The CDR3 runs 14 residues. V lost 1 base and J 5 bases, leaving 13 bases between the germline ends. The CDR3 nucleotides are TGTGCCAGCAGCGTATCTCCTGTGGGCCACGAGCAGTACTTC. It specifies CASSVSPVGHEQYF.

The CDR3, as DNA: TGTGCCAGCAGCCTATCCCTCAGGGGGAACCAAGAGACCCAGTACTTC. Translated: CASSLSLRGNQETQYF. This chain connects TRBV7-2 to TRBJ2-5; 7 bases line up with TRBD1. The CDR3 spans 16 residues. V trimming: 5 bases; J trimming: 0 bases; junction bases outside the gene matches: 9. In germline, CDR1 is SGHTA, CDR2 FQGNSA.

The chain uses TRBV5-1 and TRBJ2-1, with 10 bases fitting TRBD1. The CDR3 runs 16 residues. CDR1 and CDR2 (germline): SGHRS, YFSETQ. The trim removed 3 bases at V and 9 bases at J, leaving 12 bases unmatched. CDR3 nucleotide sequence: TGCGCCAGCAGCTCGACAGGGGGCCCCGGAGGGGGTGAGCAGTTCTTC. Translating it yields CASSSTGGPGGGEQFF.

The CDR3 coding sequence is TGTGCCAGCAGCTTGAAGCGCGGCAGTTTGGAAAACATTCAGTACTTC. This encodes CASSLKRGSLENIQYF. The chain joins TRBV5-4 to TRBJ2-4; the D is unclear. Between the trimmed V and J ends, which lost 1 base and 5 bases, there was a span of 16 bases. In germline, CDR1 is SGHNT, CDR2 YYREEE (reference sequence). This CDR3 spans 16 amino acids.

The V and J genes are TRBV5-4 and TRBJ1-2, with a tentative D call TRBD1 (5 bases). V lost 4 bases and J 0 bases, leaving 13 bases between the germline ends. The CDR3 runs 15 residues. Germline-derived CDR1 and CDR2 are SGHNT and YYREEE (reference sequence). The CDR3: CASSPGGTTNYGYTF. Here the CDR3 DNA reads TGTGCCAGCAGCCCGGGGGGGACTACTAACTATGGCTACACCTTC.

The rearrangement links TRBV11-2 to TRBJ2-5, with 7 bases that match TRBD2. The CDR3 totals 16 residues. V was pared by 5 bases and J by 5 bases, with 14 bases of the junction left unmatched. Germline-derived CDR1 and CDR2 are SGHAT and FQNNGV. The CDR3 nucleotides are TGTGCCAGCAGCACGTTAATAACGGGGGGTTCGGAGACCCAGTACTTC. Encoded protein: CASSTLITGGSETQYF.

J is TRBJ1-2 and V is TRBV6-5, with 7 positions matching TRBD1. Unmatched junction bases numbered 6, after V lost 6 bases and J lost 8 bases. Germline V gene data show CDR1 as MNHEY and CDR2 as SVGAGI. The CDR3 totals 12 residues. CDR3 bases: TGTGCCAGCAGAAACACAGGGGACGGCTACACCTTC. This codes for CASRNTGDGYTF.

The chain couples TRBV4-1 to TRBJ1-5; TRBD1 might be the D (5 bases). CDR1 and CDR2 (germline): MGHRA, YSYEKL. Trimming left V 1 base short and J 4 bases short, with 17 bases between. CDR3 length: 17 residues. CDR3 residues: CASSQVEGQGLNQPQHF. CDR3 in DNA: TGCGCCAGCAGCCAAGTGGAGGGCCAGGGTTTAAATCAGCCCCAGCATTTT.

The V gene is TRBV10-2, the J gene TRBJ1-2; 8 positions match TRBD1. Unmatched junction bases numbered 7, after V lost 4 bases and J lost 6 bases. The CDR3 runs to 14 residues. Looked up from germline, CDR1 is WSHSY and CDR2 is SAAADI. The CDR3, as DNA: TGCGCCAGCAGTGTTACAGGGGGTGGGAATGGCTACACCTTC. This translates into CASSVTGGGNGYTF.

In nucleotides, the CDR3 is TGTGCCAGCAGCTCTGGGACAGGGCCCCCAACGAGGACTAATGAAAAACTGTTTTTT. This encodes CASSSGTGPPTRTNEKLFF. The chain joins TRBV7-3 to TRBJ1-4, with 9 bases fitting TRBD1. The CDR3 is 19 amino acids. Germline lookup yields CDR1 SGHTA and CDR2 FQGTGA. Trimming removed 4 bases from V and 2 bases from J; junction bases left unmatched: 14.

This clone is medium-sized within its sample. The V gene is TRBV3-1 (or the pseudogene TRBV3-2), the J gene TRBJ2-1; TRBD1 matches 8 bases. Per the germline V gene, CDR1 is LGHDT and CDR2 is YNNKEL (reference sequence). The ends lost 4 bases at V and 7 bases at J; junction bases unmatched: 6. The CDR3 consists of 14 residues. DNA for the CDR3: TGTGCCAGCAGCCCCGGACAGGGAACGAATGAGCAGTTCTTC. Its protein is CASSPGQGTNEQFF.

V gene TRBV4-3 combines with J gene TRBJ1-2; D gene uncertain. This CDR3 has 15 residues. Trimming shortened V by 0 bases and J by 4 bases, and 12 bases separated the two germline ends. CDR1 is LGHNA and CDR2 is YSLEER in the germline V gene. The CDR3 is CASSQDLTVLYGYTF. The CDR3 DNA reads TGCGCCAGCAGCCAAGATCTAACGGTACTCTATGGCTACACCTTC.

This clone was counted once. This chain joins TRBV19 and TRBJ1-1; D uncertain. This CDR3 is 12 amino acids long. Trimming left V 9 bases short and J 2 bases short, with 10 bases between. The germline V gene has CDR1 LNHDA and CDR2 SQIVND (reference sequence). The CDR3 DNA sequence: TGTGCCAGCCGCGAGGGTAACACTGAAGCTTTCTTT. Protein: CASREGNTEAFF. Full variable domain (outside the CDR3, taken from reference TRBV19 and TRBJ1-1): DGGITQSPKYLFRKEGQNVTLSCEQNLNHDAMYWYRQDPGQGLRLIYYSQIVNDFQKGDIAEGYSVSREKKESFPLTVTSAQKNPTAFYLCASREGNTEAFFGQGTRLTVV.

V gene TRBV5-6 combines with J gene TRBJ1-2, with D perhaps TRBD1 (6 bases). Trimming stripped 6 bases from V and 4 bases from J, with 13 bases between. This CDR3 spans 13 amino acids. Germline lookup yields CDR1 SGHDT and CDR2 YYEEEE. The CDR3 DNA reads TGTGCCAGCATGCAGGGGAACTTCTATGGCTACACCTTC. Protein product: CASMQGNFYGYTF.

This clone was found a few times. The chain joins TRBV4-2 to TRBJ2-1, with no clear D. Germline V lookup: CDR1 LGHNA, CDR2 YNFKEQ. Trimming cost V 0 bases and J 6 bases, with 9 bases left between them. There are 14 residues in the CDR3. The CDR3 loop reads CASSQDPSVNEQFF. The CDR3 DNA reads TGTGCCAGCAGCCAAGATCCGAGCGTCAATGAGCAGTTCTTC.

The chain links TRBV28 to TRBJ1-5; no definite D call. The CDR3 sequence is 18 residues long. Between the trimmed V and J ends, which lost 3 bases and 4 bases, there was a span of 22 bases. From germline, CDR1 is MDHEN and CDR2 SYDVKM. CDR3 sequence: CASSFKRGDPGLNQPQHF. In DNA, the CDR3 is TGTGCCAGCAGTTTCAAGCGGGGAGACCCGGGGTTGAATCAGCCCCAGCATTTT.

J is TRBJ2-5 and V is TRBV7-9, with TRBD1 matching over 8 bases. Losses at the gene ends were 3 bases for V and 3 bases for J; bases not matched to a gene: 3. The CDR3 length is 14 residues. The germline gives CDR1 SEHNR, CDR2 FQNEAQ (reference sequence). CDR3 DNA sequence: TGTGCCAGCAGCTTCATGACAGGGGAAGAGACCCAGTACTTC. This sequence encodes CASSFMTGEETQYF.

This clone was counted a single time. Other DNA variants within this sample encode the same CDR3. V and J are TRBV6-5 and TRBJ1-4; D is uncertain. V lost 0 bases, J lost 8 bases, and 7 bases lay in between. The CDR3 loop spans 13 amino acids. The germline V gene has CDR1 MNHEY and CDR2 SVGAGI. CDR3 bases: TGTGCCAGCAGTTACTCGAGTCGCGAAAAACTGTTTTTT. Translating it yields CASSYSSREKLFF.

CDR3 in DNA: TGTGCCAGCAGCCAACAGACAGATAACTATGGCTACACCTTC. It is translated as CASSQQTDNYGYTF. The V call is TRBV4-2, the J call TRBJ1-2; TRBD1 is a possible D gene (5 bases). The CDR3 is 14 amino acids. Per the germline V gene, CDR1 is LGHNA and CDR2 is YNFKEQ. With 2 bases removed from V and 1 base from J, the gap between germline ends came to 8 bases.

A remark on this clone: The junction does not match germline at one end; this may be a read error. The J gene is TRBJ2-5, the V gene TRBV3-1 (or the pseudogene TRBV3-2); 8 positions match TRBD2. This CDR3 has 13 amino acids. Per the germline V gene, CDR1 is LGHDT and CDR2 is YNNKEL (reference sequence). In DNA form, the CDR3 reads TGTGCCAGCAGCCAAAGTCCGGGGGGGCCTATGGACTTC. It encodes CASSQSPGGPMDF.

The chain carries TRBV27 and TRBJ2-7, with 7 bases identical to TRBD1. CDR3 length equals 14 residues. Looked up from germline, CDR1 is MNHEY and CDR2 is SMNVEV (reference sequence). V gave up 6 bases and J gave up 2 bases; unmatched junction bases: 7. The CDR3 region has the DNA TGTGCCAGCAGCTGGACAGGTTTTACCTACGAGCAGTACTTC. This sequence encodes CASSWTGFTYEQYF.

The table lists this clone with a count of one. V and J are TRBV5-6 and TRBJ1-6; 8 bases are shared with TRBD1. The CDR3 runs 14 residues. J gave up 7 bases and V 4 bases, and 4 bases lay outside the gene matches. Germline CDR1 SGHDT, CDR2 YYEEEE. In DNA, the CDR3 is TGTGCCAGCAGCACGGGACAGGTGAATTCACCCCTCCACTTT. This sequence encodes CASSTGQVNSPLHF.

The chain couples TRBV19 to TRBJ2-1; maybe TRBD1 (6 bases). CDR3 length equals 19 residues. In germline, CDR1 is LNHDA, CDR2 SQIVND (reference sequence). Trimming left V 6 bases short and J 6 bases short, with 30 bases between. Here the CDR3 reads CASSRWLNLQGRASNEQFF. The CDR3 region has the DNA TGTGCCAGTAGCCGATGGCTCAACCTACAGGGAAGGGCCAGCAATGAGCAGTTCTTC. The full variable domain, its missing parts supplied by reference TRBV19 and TRBJ2-1, is DGGITQSPKYLFRKEGQNVTLSCEQNLNHDAMYWYRQDPGQGLRLIYYSQIVNDFQKGDIAEGYSVSREKKESFPLTVTSAQKNPTAFYLCASSRWLNLQGRASNEQFFGPGTRLTVL.

The genes are TRBV5-1 and TRBJ2-7; TRBD1 is a possible D gene (6 bases). CDR1 is SGHRS and CDR2 is YFSETQ in the germline V gene. V gave up 4 bases and J gave up 6 bases, with 14 bases separating them. There are 13 residues in the CDR3. The CDR3 DNA sequence: TGCGCCAGCAGCCCGAACAGGGACCGCGAGCAGTACTTC. Its translation is CASSPNRDREQYF. Drawing the rest from reference TRBV5-1 and TRBJ2-7, the complete variable domain is KAGVTQTPRYLIKTRGQQVTLSCSPISGHRSVSWYQQTPGQGLQFLFEYFSETQRNKGNFPGRFSGRQFSNSRSEMNVSTLELGDSALYLCASSPNRDREQYFGPGTRLTVT.